This paragraph reports one TCR beta chain. The antigen remains unidentified. This sample is drawn from a study of cytomegalovirus exposure and HLA in healthy donors. PCR was performed using 60 Vbeta and 13 Jbeta primers. Clones were read by immunoSEQ multiplex PCR, and TCRdb kept only the in-frame ones, dropping some. Here the sample spans around 120,000 clones, approximately 81% being singletons. Regarding the study as a whole: An Asian-associated ancestry cluster reportedly showed fewer N-insertions than the approximately 660-donor mean in a later analysis. A few chains linked to CMV were shown in vitro to be specific for CMV antigens.

Germline CDR1 and CDR2: LNHDA and SQIVND (reference sequence). The CDR3 runs 15 residues. V dropped 5 bases and J dropped 4; count of bases not matched to a gene: 9. The sequence came from a woman in her 30s in good health and CMV-seronegative. The chain uses TRBV19 and TRBJ1-2, with 8 bases that match TRBD1. The sequencing input was PBMCs. CDR3 in amino acids: CASSPPGTGFYGYTF. For the CDR3, the DNA is TGTGCCAGTAGTCCCCCCGGGACAGGTTTCTATGGCTACACCTTC.